The 30 T cell receptor beta chains reported below all come from one sample, sequenced in a study of blood T cell repertoires in COVID-19. Data came from immunoSEQ multiplex PCR; TCRdb stores just in-frame clones and leaves some out. The sample has around 75,000 clones; roughly four fifths are singletons. Sequenced sample: peripheral blood. The receptors shown here come from a man aged 45-65 years with COVID-19, enrolled during active disease.

CDR3 in DNA: TGTGCCAGCAGGACGCAGGGGGAGGTGGAGACCCAGTACTTC. Residues: CASRTQGEVETQYF. The V gene is TRBV27, the J gene TRBJ2-5; TRBD1 is a possible D gene (7 bases). The CDR3 covers 14 residues. Germline-derived CDR1 and CDR2 are MNHEY and SMNVEV (reference sequence). Trimming cost V 6 bases and J 5 bases, with 16 bases left between them.

This chain uses TRBV18 with TRBJ2-7, with D tentatively TRBD2 (7 bases). The germline CDR1 and CDR2 sequences are KGHSH and LQKENI. V shed 0 bases and J shed 5 bases, with 14 bases lying between them. CDR3 length: 15 residues. CDR3 nucleotide sequence: TGTGCCAGCTCACCACCGGGGGGGCGCATCAACGAGCAGTACTTC. It is translated as CASSPPGGRINEQYF.

V is TRBV7-8 and J is TRBJ2-7, with a possible D match to TRBD2 (6 bases). V gave up 5 bases and J gave up 3 bases, with 8 bases separating them. CDR3 size: 12 residues. CDR1 is SGHVS and CDR2 is FQNEAQ in the germline V gene. DNA for the CDR3: TGTGCCAGCAGCCTTAGCGGCTACGAGCAGTACTTC. The encoded protein is CASSLSGYEQYF.

The chain carries TRBV7-6 and TRBJ1-3, with D perhaps matching TRBD1 (6 bases). This CDR3 is built from 18 residues. The germline V and J ends were trimmed by 2 bases and 0 bases, with 17 bases remaining between them. Germline V gene sequence: CDR1 SGHVS, CDR2 FNYEAQ. Written as DNA, the CDR3 is TGTGCCAGCAGCTTAAGTTGGGGGGGGGCTTACTCTGGAAACACCATATATTTT. Protein product: CASSLSWGGAYSGNTIYF.

The chain uses TRBV6-4 and TRBJ2-7; tentative D call: TRBD2 (6 bases). The germline V gene has CDR1 MRHNA and CDR2 SNTAGT. This CDR3 has 15 amino acids. Trimming took 6 bases from V and 2 from J, leaving 17 bases between them. Here the CDR3 DNA reads TGTGCCAGCAGGGTACAGTCGCGGGGTCCCTACGAGCAGTACTTC. Translating gives CASRVQSRGPYEQYF.

The rearrangement links TRBV18 to TRBJ2-7; weak D call: TRBD2 (6 bases). This CDR3 region has 13 residues. The germline V and J ends were trimmed by 3 bases and 5 bases, with 11 bases remaining between them. Germline V gene lookup returns CDR1 KGHSH and CDR2 LQKENI. The CDR3 loop reads CASSPGTSNEQYF. DNA of the CDR3: TGTGCCAGCTCACCCGGGACTTCCAACGAGCAGTACTTC. Combining the CDR3 with reference TRBV18 and TRBJ2-7 gives the whole variable domain NAGVMQNPRHLVRRRGQEARLRCSPMKGHSHVYWYRQLPEEGLKFMVYLQKENIIDESGMPKERFSAEFPKEGPSILRIQQVVRGDSAAYFCASSPGTSNEQYFGPGTRLTVT.

The chain is built from TRBV30 and TRBJ1-3; a weak D match, TRBD1 (5 bases). V lost 8 bases and J 0 bases, leaving 11 bases between the germline ends. CDR1 is GTSNPN, CDR2 SVGIG, per germline (reference sequence). There are 13 residues in the CDR3. The CDR3 reads CALGGTSGNTIYF. The DNA of the CDR3 is TGTGCCCTTGGGGGGACCTCTGGAAACACCATATATTTT.

This clone was observed a handful of times. The chain is built from TRBV7-3 and TRBJ1-6, with D possibly matching TRBD1 (6 bases). CDR1 and CDR2 (germline): SGHTA, FQGTGA. This CDR3 has 14 residues. The V gene lost 3 bases and the J gene lost 7 bases, with 10 bases spanning the gap. CDR3 DNA: TGTGCCAGCAGCTTCGGACAGAGAAATTCACCCCTCCACTTT. Encoded protein: CASSFGQRNSPLHF. The entire variable domain, with the rest obtained from reference TRBV7-3 and TRBJ1-6, is as follows: GAGVSQTPSNKVTEKGKYVELRCDPISGHTALYWYRQSLGQGPEFLIYFQGTGAADDSGLPNDRFFAVRPEGSVSTLKIQRTERGDSAVYLCASSFGQRNSPLHFGNGTRLTVT.

The chain combines TRBV18 with TRBJ2-7, with D maybe TRBD2 (6 bases). CDR1 and CDR2 from the germline V gene are KGHSH and LQKENI. Trimming took 3 bases from V and 0 from J, leaving 12 bases between them. This CDR3 has 15 amino acids. CDR3 sequence (DNA): TGTGCCAGCTCACCGGAACCGGGGGTCTCCTACGAGCAGTACTTC. Its translation: CASSPEPGVSYEQYF.

The V and J genes are TRBV10-3 and TRBJ2-5; D not certain. The CDR3 consists of 14 residues. V was shortened by 2 bases and J by 3 bases, with 10 bases between the two germline ends. The V gene's germline CDR1 is ENHRY and CDR2 SYGVKD. CDR3 coding DNA: TGTGCCATCAGTGAGCCCCCCCAGGAAGAGACCCAGTACTTC. It is translated as CAISEPPQEETQYF.

This sequence joins TRBV15 and TRBJ1-2; 10 nucleotides line up with TRBD1. The CDR3 loop spans 13 amino acids. CDR1 is LNHNV, CDR2 YYDKDF, per germline (reference sequence). Germline trimming cut 3 bases from V and 8 bases from J; bases unmatched to any gene: 3. Here the CDR3 DNA reads TGTGCCACCAGCAGGGACAGGGGGTACGGCTACACCTTC. As protein: CATSRDRGYGYTF.

The gene calls are TRBV10-3 and TRBJ2-2; TRBD1 matches 10 bases. V shed 6 bases and J 3 bases; nucleotides not matched to a gene: 4. Looked up from germline, CDR1 is ENHRY and CDR2 is SYGVKD. This CDR3 has 15 residues. This CDR3 reads CAIRTGTGDTGELFF. In nucleotides, the CDR3 is TGTGCCATCAGGACCGGGACAGGGGACACCGGGGAGCTGTTTTTT.

J is TRBJ2-2 and V is TRBV6-4, with D possibly TRBD1 on 6 matching bases. The V end lost 6 bases, the J end lost 0 bases, and 14 bases lay between the germline ends. Germline values: CDR1 MRHNA, CDR2 SNTAGT. The CDR3 contains 16 residues. The CDR3 nucleotides read TGTGCCAGCAGCGAAGACAGGTTTACGAACACCGGGGAGCTGTTTTTT. This gives the protein CASSEDRFTNTGELFF.

This sequence joins TRBV11-2 and TRBJ2-3, with D possibly TRBD1 on 8 matching bases. V lost 5 bases and J 8 bases, leaving 26 bases between the germline ends. The V gene's germline CDR1 is SGHAT and CDR2 FQNNGV. The CDR3 loop spans 17 amino acids. Here the CDR3 DNA reads TGTGCCAGCAGCGAAGCCGGGACAGGATTGGGAGGGGGTACGCAGTATTTT. Amino acids: CASSEAGTGLGGGTQYF.

The chain uses TRBV13 and TRBJ2-3; 12 nucleotides align to TRBD2. J gave up 5 bases and V 4 bases, and 10 bases lay outside the gene matches. Germline V CDR1 and CDR2: PRHDT, FYEKMQ (reference sequence). This CDR3 has 17 amino acids. The CDR3: CASSSDPSGGVEDTQYF. The CDR3 nucleotides read TGTGCCAGCAGCTCAGACCCTAGCGGGGGGGTGGAAGATACGCAGTATTTT.

The chain couples TRBV28 to TRBJ2-7; 7 bases map to TRBD2. The germline V gene has CDR1 MDHEN and CDR2 SYDVKM. This CDR3 region has 12 residues. V lost 6 bases, J lost 3 bases, and 2 bases stayed unmatched. The CDR3 spells CASRGEGYEQYF. The DNA of the CDR3 is TGTGCCAGCAGGGGGGAGGGCTACGAGCAGTACTTC.

This chain joins TRBV7-3 and TRBJ2-5; D is unresolved. The CDR3 totals 13 residues. The germline V and J ends were trimmed by 2 bases and 3 bases, with 7 bases remaining between them. Germline V gene data show CDR1 as SGHTA and CDR2 as FQGTGA. In DNA, the CDR3 is TGTGCCAGCAGCTTATATGAGAAAGAGACCCAGTACTTC. It specifies CASSLYEKETQYF.

The rearrangement joins TRBV3-1 (or the pseudogene TRBV3-2) to TRBJ1-1; D is unclear. CDR1 LGHDT and CDR2 YNNKEL come from the germline V gene (reference sequence). Trimming left V 4 bases short and J 0 bases short, with 9 bases between. The CDR3 sequence is 14 residues long. CDR3 region: CASSLGSLNTEAFF. The CDR3 bases are TGTGCCAGCAGCCTCGGGTCCTTGAACACTGAAGCTTTCTTT.

A single count supports this clone. The rearrangement links TRBV10-2 to TRBJ2-5; the match to TRBD2 covers 11 bases. Germline V gives CDR1 WSHSY, CDR2 SAAADI. The CDR3 has 17 amino acids. V lost 2 bases and J lost 2; bases outside the gene matches: 7. CDR3 residues: CASSEETSGVLQETQYF. CDR3 in DNA: TGCGCCAGCAGTGAGGAGACTAGCGGGGTCTTACAAGAGACCCAGTACTTC.

V usage is TRBV19 and J usage is TRBJ1-2; 8 bases are a match to TRBD1. This CDR3 contains 13 residues. V lost 9 bases and J lost 2; bases outside the gene matches: 5. Germline V gene sequence: CDR1 LNHDA, CDR2 SQIVND (reference sequence). The CDR3 nucleotides read TGTGCCAGCTCAGGACAGGGAAACTATGGCTACACCTTC. This translates into CASSGQGNYGYTF.

The chain is built from TRBV19 and TRBJ2-2, with TRBD1 as a possible D gene (6 bases). Trimming removed 6 bases from V and 2 bases from J, with 13 bases in between. This CDR3 contains 15 residues. Germline V gene lookup returns CDR1 LNHDA and CDR2 SQIVND (reference sequence). CDR3 sequence reads: CASRGGFINTGELFF. The CDR3 DNA reads as TGTGCCAGTAGAGGGGGTTTTATAAACACCGGGGAGCTGTTTTTT.

In the case of this clone: This same CDR3 is encoded by further DNA sequences in the sample. The chain uses TRBV11-2 and TRBJ2-1, with D maybe TRBD2 (6 bases). The length of the CDR3 is 15 residues. Trimming cost V 2 bases and J 5 bases, with 13 bases left between them. Germline V CDR1 and CDR2: SGHAT, FQNNGV. The DNA for the CDR3 is TGTGCCAGCAGCTTATCATTAATAGCGGACAATGAGCAGTTCTTC. Protein: CASSLSLIADNEQFF.

This chain uses TRBV9 with TRBJ2-7; maybe TRBD1 (5 bases). The CDR3 length is 17 residues. The V and J ends lost 3 bases and 3 bases respectively, with 22 bases between them. Germline V gives CDR1 SGDLS, CDR2 YYNGEE. This CDR3 reads CASSGGAGRGISYEQYF. The CDR3 nucleotides are TGTGCCAGCAGCGGTGGGGCAGGGCGAGGAATTAGCTACGAGCAGTACTTC.

This chain connects TRBV6-4 to TRBJ2-3, with TRBD2 identical over 12 bases. Trimming took 4 bases from V and 1 from J; bases not matched to a gene: 6. Germline CDR1 MRHNA, CDR2 SNTAGT. The CDR3 is 17 amino acids. CDR3 loop: CASSARTSGDGTDTQYF. As DNA, the CDR3 is TGTGCCAGCAGTGCCCGGACTAGCGGGGACGGCACAGATACGCAGTATTTT.

The J gene is TRBJ1-6, the V gene TRBV5-4; D unresolved. V was pared by 0 bases and J by 6 bases, with 10 bases between. Germline V gives CDR1 SGHNT, CDR2 YYREEE (reference sequence). CDR3 length: 15 amino acids. The CDR3 region is CASSLALTGNSPLHF. Here the CDR3 DNA reads TGTGCCAGCAGCTTGGCCCTGACGGGTAATTCACCCCTCCACTTT.

The V gene is TRBV2, the J gene TRBJ1-2, with TRBD1 as a possible D gene (5 bases). CDR1 SNHLY and CDR2 FYNNEI come from the germline V gene. Deletions cut 6 bases from V and 6 bases from J, with 26 bases between. CDR3 length: 17 amino acids. This CDR3 reads CASSGRIPTGFSHGYTF. The CDR3 DNA follows: TGTGCCAGCAGCGGACGAATACCAACAGGTTTCTCCCATGGCTACACCTTC.

The chain links TRBV7-2 to TRBJ2-5; 10 nucleotides line up with TRBD2. Germline V gene sequence: CDR1 SGHTA, CDR2 FQGNSA. The junction had 3 bases not matched to a gene; V was cut back by 3 bases and J by 2 bases. The CDR3 is 15 residues long. The CDR3: CASSFQTSGQETQYF. In DNA form, the CDR3 reads TGTGCCAGCAGCTTCCAGACTAGCGGGCAAGAGACCCAGTACTTC. The variable domain in full, completed from reference TRBV7-2 and TRBJ2-5, reads GAGVSQSPSNKVTEKGKDVELRCDPISGHTALYWYRQSLGQGLEFLIYFQGNSAPDKSGLPSDRFSAERTGGSVSTLTIQRTQQEDSAVYLCASSFQTSGQETQYFGPGTRLLVL.

This sequence joins TRBV4-1 and TRBJ2-7, with TRBD1 matching over 9 bases. Trimming at V came to 1 base and at J to 4 bases, leaving 11 bases not matched to a gene. Germline lookup yields CDR1 MGHRA and CDR2 YSYEKL. There are 17 residues in the CDR3. The CDR3 reads CASSQGAPGQGWYEQYF. As DNA, the CDR3 is TGCGCCAGCAGCCAAGGCGCGCCGGGACAGGGTTGGTACGAGCAGTACTTC.

A few counts support this clone. The chain links TRBV19 to TRBJ2-2, with D hard to call. The CDR3 contains 14 residues. The germline V gene encodes CDR1 LNHDA and CDR2 SQIVND (reference sequence). The ends were cut back, 1 base at V and 4 bases at J, with 7 bases in the middle. The CDR3 region is CASSIVYSTGELFF. The DNA of the CDR3 is TGTGCCAGTAGTATAGTCTACAGCACCGGGGAGCTGTTTTTT.

This clone was picked up a small number of times. The rearrangement uses TRBV4-2 and TRBJ1-2; 7 nucleotides align to TRBD1. Germline lookup yields CDR1 LGHNA and CDR2 YNFKEQ. CDR3 length: 15 amino acids. J lost 1 base, V lost 2 bases, and 4 bases had no gene match. CDR3 bases: TGTGCCAGCAGCCAAACTGGACAGGATAACTATGGCTACACCTTC. Translated, it gives CASSQTGQDNYGYTF.